One and the same sample provided the 7 T cell receptor beta chains below, sequenced in a study of shared clonotypes between healthy human individuals. Produced via immunoSEQ multiplex PCR; TCRdb's table is partial and in-frame only. This table has a few hundred thousand clones, more than 60% appearing once. Sample: memory CD4+ T cells sorted from blood. The subset was: CD45RA-negative fraction. The receptor set was obtained from a man aged 25 to 40 in good health.

The chain uses TRBV19 and TRBJ2-1; TRBD2 matches at 9 bases. The CDR3 is 15 residues long. The germline CDR1 and CDR2 sequences are LNHDA and SQIVND (reference sequence). Trimming removed 5 bases from V and 1 base from J; junction bases left unmatched: 3. The chain's CDR3 is CASSPSGNSYNEQFF. The CDR3 DNA is TGTGCCAGTAGTCCTAGCGGGAATTCCTACAATGAGCAGTTCTTC.

The chain has TRBV29-1 and TRBJ2-5; D is possibly TRBD1 (7 bases). CDR3 length: 14 amino acids. V was trimmed by 4 bases and J by 5 bases, leaving 17 bases between them. Germline lookup yields CDR1 SQVTM and CDR2 ANQGSEA. The CDR3 sequence is CSVGGTATLETQYF. DNA for the CDR3: TGCAGCGTTGGCGGGACAGCCACCCTTGAGACCCAGTACTTC.

The chain links TRBV19 to TRBJ2-1; 11 bases line up with TRBD2. Unmatched junction bases numbered 3, after V lost 4 bases and J lost 4 bases. The CDR3 extends over 15 amino acids. Germline lookup yields CDR1 LNHDA and CDR2 SQIVND (reference sequence). The chain's CDR3 is CASSKTSGTYNEQFF. The DNA of the CDR3 is TGTGCCAGTAGTAAGACTAGCGGGACTTACAATGAGCAGTTCTTC.

The CDR3: CASSSSAALAGPEQFF. For the CDR3, the DNA is TGTGCCAGCAGCTCCTCAGCGGCACTAGCGGGGCCAGAGCAGTTCTTC. The rearrangement uses TRBV11-2 and TRBJ2-1; TRBD2 matches at 10 bases. The J segment lost 10 bases and the V segment lost 4 bases, leaving 13 bases of the junction unmatched. The CDR3 is 16 residues long. Per germline, CDR1 SGHAT and CDR2 FQNNGV.

The gene calls are TRBV5-1 and TRBJ2-5; the match to TRBD2 covers 9 bases. Germline values: CDR1 SGHRS, CDR2 YFSETQ. The CDR3 has 16 residues. V shed 1 base, J shed 4 bases, and the junction held 8 bases outside the gene matches. The CDR3 loop reads CASSLRVAGVGETQYF. The CDR3 region has the DNA TGCGCCAGCAGCTTGAGGGTAGCGGGAGTCGGAGAGACCCAGTACTTC.

The sample holds a few counts of this clone. The chain is built from TRBV28 and TRBJ1-5; D possibly corresponds to TRBD1 (5 bases). The CDR3 runs 16 residues. V dropped 3 bases and J dropped 2 bases, with 14 bases sitting between them. Germline CDR1 MDHEN, CDR2 SYDVKM. The CDR3 DNA reads as TGTGCCAGCAGTTTTGCAGGGTGGAGCGGCAATCAGCCCCAGCATTTT. This codes for CASSFAGWSGNQPQHF.

In DNA form, the CDR3 reads TGTGCCAGCAGCTTAGTAACAAGTGATAATAGCTCCTACGAGCAGTACTTC. As protein: CASSLVTSDNSSYEQYF. V gene TRBV7-4 combines with J gene TRBJ2-7, with D hard to call. V dropped 1 base and J dropped 0 bases, with 16 bases sitting between them. CDR1 is SGHVT, CDR2 SQSDAQ, per germline. The CDR3 is 17 residues long.